These 24 T cell receptor beta chains share one sample of origin, sequenced in a study of cytomegalovirus exposure and HLA in healthy donors. The PCR made use of 60 Vbeta and 13 Jbeta primers. Assay used: immunoSEQ multiplex PCR; TCRdb lists only in-frame clones, some missing. The data show roughly 180,000 clones, over 75% seen once. The sample was PBMCs. The receptors here all came from a man aged 18 to 30 in good health and CMV-seropositive.

J is TRBJ1-4 and V is TRBV5-1, with D possibly matching TRBD1 (5 bases). Trimming pared 3 bases from V and 3 bases from J, leaving 12 bases between. The CDR3 extends over 15 amino acids. The germline V gene has CDR1 SGHRS and CDR2 YFSETQ. The CDR3 DNA is TGCGCCAGCAGCTGGCAGGGCTTCGCTAATGAAAAACTGTTTTTT. As protein: CASSWQGFANEKLFF.

This clone was picked up a small number of times. This chain joins TRBV6-4 and TRBJ2-6, with D possibly matching TRBD2 (6 bases). Germline V CDR1 and CDR2: MRHNA, SNTAGT. This CDR3 spans 16 amino acids. Trimming removed 3 bases at V and 0 bases at J, with 9 bases between. For the CDR3, the DNA is TGTGCCAGCAGTGAAGTGGGGGGCTCTGGGGCCAACGTCCTGACTTTC. Protein product: CASSEVGGSGANVLTF.

The genes are TRBV9 and TRBJ1-6; 9 nucleotides align to TRBD1. There are 16 residues in the CDR3. The germline CDR1 and CDR2 sequences are SGDLS and YYNGEE. J lost 8 bases, V lost 0 bases, and 6 bases had no gene match. The CDR3 bases are TGTGCCAGCAGCGTAGCTTCCAGGACAGGGGATTCACCCCTCCACTTT. Its translation: CASSVASRTGDSPLHF.

This clone was seen only once. This rearrangement joins TRBV30 to TRBJ2-2; D is ambiguous. In germline, CDR1 is GTSNPN, CDR2 SVGIG (reference sequence). The ends were cut back, 0 bases at V and 4 bases at J, with 12 bases in the middle. This CDR3 is 15 amino acids long. The CDR3 is CAWSVRGYSTGELFF. The CDR3 DNA is TGTGCCTGGAGTGTACGTGGTTATAGCACCGGGGAGCTGTTTTTT. Looking up the rest from reference TRBV30 and TRBJ2-2 gives the full variable domain: SQTIHQWPATLVQPVGSPLSLECTVEGTSNPNLYWYRQAAGRGLQLLFYSVGIGQISSEVPQNLSASRPQDRQFILSSKKLLLSDSGFYLCAWSVRGYSTGELFFGEGSRLTVL.

For the CDR3, the DNA is TGTGCCAGCAGCTTAGCAGGGAGGGCACAGGGCCACACCTTC. It codes for CASSLAGRAQGHTF. This rearrangement joins TRBV7-8 to TRBJ1-2; D perhaps matches TRBD1 (6 bases). CDR3 length: 14 residues. Per the germline V gene, CDR1 is SGHVS and CDR2 is FQNEAQ. V gave up 0 bases and J gave up 12 bases, with 17 bases separating them.

V is TRBV11-2 and J is TRBJ2-5, with D perhaps TRBD1 (6 bases). Looked up from germline, CDR1 is SGHAT and CDR2 is FQNNGV. The CDR3 runs to 15 residues. V lost 3 bases to trimming and J lost 5 bases, with 16 bases between them. The chain's CDR3 is CASSFKDSQGETQYF. The CDR3 DNA reads TGTGCCAGCAGCTTTAAGGATTCCCAGGGGGAGACCCAGTACTTC.

This chain uses TRBV10-1 with TRBJ2-3, with 7 bases that match TRBD2. V lost 2 bases and J lost 6; bases outside the gene matches: 11. Looked up from germline, CDR1 is WNHNN and CDR2 is SYGVQD (reference sequence). CDR3 length: 16 amino acids. The CDR3 nucleotides are TGCGCCAGCAGTGAGAGGCTGGAGGGAGGGCCCGATACGCAGTATTTT. Protein: CASSERLEGGPDTQYF.

J is TRBJ1-1 and V is TRBV7-2; unclear D gene. CDR1 and CDR2 (germline): SGHTA, FQGNSA. Trimming removed 1 base from V and 10 bases from J, with 7 bases in between. The length of the CDR3 is 11 residues. The CDR3 nucleotides read TGTGCCAGCAGCTTAGGCTCCGGAGCTTTCTTT. It codes for CASSLGSGAFF.

The J gene is TRBJ1-3, the V gene TRBV5-8; D remains ambiguous. With 0 bases removed from V and 3 bases from J, the gap between germline ends came to 10 bases. This CDR3 is 15 amino acids long. Germline assignment: CDR1 SGHTS and CDR2 YDEGEE. CDR3 DNA sequence: TGTGCCAGCAGCTTGGAGGATCGGGGTGGAAACACCATATATTTT. Amino acid sequence: CASSLEDRGGNTIYF.

The chain employs TRBV30 and TRBJ2-1; 9 nucleotides agree with TRBD2. Germline lookup yields CDR1 GTSNPN and CDR2 SVGIG (reference sequence). The CDR3 runs to 17 residues. V lost 1 base and J lost 9; bases outside the gene matches: 16. CDR3 sequence (DNA): TGTGCCTGGAGTGGCCGATGGGGTAGCGGGGGAACAGGTGAGCAGTTCTTC. This sequence encodes CAWSGRWGSGGTGEQFF.

This chain connects TRBV5-1 to TRBJ1-2; perhaps TRBD1 as D (5 bases). The germline V gene encodes CDR1 SGHRS and CDR2 YFSETQ. CDR3 size: 16 residues. The ends were cut back, 3 bases at V and 6 bases at J, with 21 bases in the middle. Here the CDR3 DNA reads TGCGCCAGCAGCTCACTTGGATGGTTCAGGGAGGATGGCTACACCTTC. It specifies CASSSLGWFREDGYTF.

The chain has TRBV5-1 and TRBJ1-1; a weak D match, TRBD1 (5 bases). Trimming left V 0 bases short and J 3 bases short, with 9 bases between. The germline gives CDR1 SGHRS, CDR2 YFSETQ. This CDR3 has 14 amino acids. CDR3 nucleotides: TGCGCCAGCAGCTTGGGTTTCAGGGACACTGAAGCTTTCTTT. Translation: CASSLGFRDTEAFF.

This clone was seen just once. The J gene is TRBJ2-7, the V gene TRBV21-1; the table's D call TRBD2 went unverified against the DNA. TRBV21-1 is assigned pseudogene status. The CDR3 extends over 14 amino acids. The CDR3 region is CASVVGGYVYEQYF. DNA of the CDR3: TGTGCCTCAGTGGTCGGGGGGTACGTCTACGAGCAGTACTTC.

V usage is TRBV5-1 and J usage is TRBJ2-3, with 9 nucleotides matching TRBD2. The CDR3 sequence is 14 residues long. V shed 5 bases and J 4 bases; nucleotides not matched to a gene: 5. Per germline, CDR1 SGHRS and CDR2 YFSETQ. CDR3 coding DNA: TGCGCCAGCAGTCGAGCGGGGGGCGCAGATACGCAGTATTTT. The encoded protein is CASSRAGGADTQYF.

The rearrangement joins TRBV18 to TRBJ1-6, with 7 bases identical to TRBD1. CDR1 and CDR2 from the germline V gene are KGHSH and LQKENI. Trimming took 3 bases from V and 13 from J; bases not matched to a gene: 12. The CDR3 has 15 residues. CDR3 nucleotides: TGTGCCAGCTCACCCTCCGGGACAGAGGGACGGCCCCTCCACTTT. Translation gives CASSPSGTEGRPLHF.

The chain combines TRBV29-1 with TRBJ1-4, with D unresolved. The length of the CDR3 is 11 residues. Germline loops: CDR1 SQVTM, CDR2 ANQGSEA. V lost 7 bases, J lost 4 bases, and 7 bases lay in between. CDR3 sequence reads: CSAEINEKLFF. CDR3 nucleotide sequence: TGCAGCGCAGAAATTAATGAAAAACTGTTTTTT.

The rearrangement joins TRBV5-6 to TRBJ2-1; D is possibly TRBD2 (5 bases). This CDR3 is built from 11 residues. V lost 5 bases and J lost 11, with 11 bases in between. Germline V gene lookup returns CDR1 SGHDT and CDR2 YYEEEE. In nucleotides, the CDR3 is TGTGCCAGCAGTACTTGGGAGAAGCAGTTCTTC. Protein sequence: CASSTWEKQFF.

This rearrangement joins TRBV27 to TRBJ2-3; 7 bases align to TRBD2. V trimming: 3 bases; J trimming: 4 bases; junction bases outside the gene matches: 4. Germline V gene lookup returns CDR1 MNHEY and CDR2 SMNVEV (reference sequence). The CDR3 has 14 residues. CDR3 in amino acids: CASSFFRGADTQYF. For the CDR3, the DNA is TGTGCCAGCAGTTTCTTCCGGGGGGCAGATACGCAGTATTTT.

The gene calls are TRBV5-1 and TRBJ1-1; 7 positions agree with TRBD1. Looked up from germline, CDR1 is SGHRS and CDR2 is YFSETQ. The CDR3 totals 15 residues. The V segment lost 3 bases and the J segment 2 bases; nucleotides outside the gene matches: 7. The CDR3 sequence is CASSSLGQVNTEAFF. The DNA of the CDR3 is TGCGCCAGCAGCTCGCTCGGACAGGTCAACACTGAAGCTTTCTTT.

This chain joins TRBV27 and TRBJ1-5; maybe TRBD1 (5 bases). The CDR3 sequence is 16 residues long. Germline V gene data show CDR1 as MNHEY and CDR2 as SMNVEV (reference sequence). V lost 6 bases and J lost 3, with 18 bases in between. CDR3 region: CASRLRGGGFNQPQHF. Written as DNA, the CDR3 is TGTGCCAGCAGATTAAGGGGAGGAGGGTTCAATCAGCCCCAGCATTTT.

The chain combines TRBV2 with TRBJ2-7; 9 bases align to TRBD1. CDR3 size: 13 residues. Germline V gene lookup returns CDR1 SNHLY and CDR2 FYNNEI. Trimming removed 9 bases from V and 2 bases from J; junction bases left unmatched: 5. CDR3 nucleotides: TGTGCCAGTTATAGACAGGGGGCCTACGAGCAGTACTTC. This sequence encodes CASYRQGAYEQYF. Filled out from reference TRBV2 and TRBJ2-7, the complete variable domain reads EPEVTQTPSHQVTQMGQEVILRCVPISNHLYFYWYRQILGQKVEFLVSFYNNEISEKSEIFDDQFSVERPDGSNFTLKIRSTKLEDSAMYFCASYRQGAYEQYFGPGTRLTVT.

V usage is TRBV14 and J usage is TRBJ2-7; 7 bases are a match to TRBD1. In germline, CDR1 is SGHDN, CDR2 FVKESK. The CDR3 covers 15 residues. J was trimmed by 3 bases and V by 0 bases; bases with no gene match: 5. The CDR3 reads CASSQDWAGGYEQYF. The DNA for the CDR3 is TGTGCCAGCAGCCAAGATTGGGCAGGGGGCTACGAGCAGTACTTC.

The chain uses TRBV19 and TRBJ2-3, with a tentative D call TRBD2 (5 bases). The CDR3 runs 16 residues. The V end was cut by 7 bases, the J end by 4 bases, with 21 bases between. Germline values: CDR1 LNHDA, CDR2 SQIVND (reference sequence). Here the CDR3 reads CASTTPSGPNADTQYF. The DNA of the CDR3 is TGTGCCAGTACCACCCCCAGCGGTCCGAACGCAGATACGCAGTATTTT.

CDR3 protein: CASSRGQGLNTEAFF. The CDR3 region has the DNA TGTGCCAGCAGTCGAGGACAGGGGTTGAACACTGAAGCTTTCTTT. This sequence joins TRBV27 and TRBJ1-1; 9 bases fit TRBD1. Germline V lookup: CDR1 MNHEY, CDR2 SMNVEV (reference sequence). The junction had 4 bases not matched to a gene; V was cut back by 5 bases and J by 0 bases. This CDR3 has 15 amino acids.